This T cell receptor (beta chain) came from a study of tumor and adjacent non-tumor tissue in lung cancer. RNA was extracted from bulk tissue without any cell sorting. Between the trimmed V and J ends, which lost 5 bases and 6 bases, there was a span of 17 bases. The CDR3 consists of 15 residues. Germline CDR1 and CDR2: SGHAT and FQNNGV. This clonotype occurred a few times. A much larger clone lies one base from this, so it may be a read error. TCRbeta libraries were built with three rounds of nested PCR, modified from ARM-PCR. In TCRdb, the multiplex PCR reads were re-called with MiXCR into one record per CDR3 protein. The profile shows about 200,000 distinct CDR3 sequences, 70% to 75% of them singletons.

This sequence originates from a man in his 60s with non-small cell lung cancer. The chain employs TRBV11-2 and TRBJ2-4, with a tentative D call TRBD2 (6 bases). The specimen was lung tumor tissue. In nucleotides, the CDR3 is TGTGCCAGCAGCCTGATGGAGGGGAACCCAAACATTCAGTACTTC. Its translation is CASSLMEGNPNIQYF.